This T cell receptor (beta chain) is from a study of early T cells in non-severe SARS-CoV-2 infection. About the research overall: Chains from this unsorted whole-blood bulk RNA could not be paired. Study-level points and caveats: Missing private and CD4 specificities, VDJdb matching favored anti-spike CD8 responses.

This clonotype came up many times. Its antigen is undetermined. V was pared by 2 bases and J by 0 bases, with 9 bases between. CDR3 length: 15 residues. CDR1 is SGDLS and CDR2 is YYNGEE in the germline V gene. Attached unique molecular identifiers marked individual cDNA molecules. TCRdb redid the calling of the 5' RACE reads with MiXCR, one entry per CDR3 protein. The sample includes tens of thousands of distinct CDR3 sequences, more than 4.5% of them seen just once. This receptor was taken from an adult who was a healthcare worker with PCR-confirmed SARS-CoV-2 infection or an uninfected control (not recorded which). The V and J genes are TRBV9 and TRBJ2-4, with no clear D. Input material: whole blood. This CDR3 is CASSVGPLAKNIQYF. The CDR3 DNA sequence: TGTGCCAGCAGCGTGGGCCCACTAGCCAAAAACATTCAGTACTTC.